The clone carrying this T cell receptor beta chain has more than one count but fewer than ten. Its antigen is currently unknown. This sample was included in a study of cytomegalovirus exposure and HLA in healthy donors. General observations from the study: TCR sequences were mostly rare, though some public TCRs occurred in many donors. According to an earlier analysis, most TCR beta V segments yielded productive rearrangements about 90% or about 30% of the time.

Primers: 60 Vbeta forward and 13 Jbeta reverse. TCRdb's copy holds only in-frame clones and misses some; the assay was immunoSEQ multiplex PCR. This table has 150,000 or so clones, 76% appearing once. CDR3 length: 15 residues. The V and J ends lost 4 bases and 2 bases respectively, with 13 bases between them. Germline CDR1 and CDR2: SGDLS and YYNGEE. The rearrangement joins TRBV9 to TRBJ1-5, with D tentatively TRBD1 (5 bases). Material for sequencing was PBMCs. This receptor was obtained from a male donor in good health and CMV-seronegative. The CDR3 DNA reads TGTGCCAGCAGCCAGGGAGGGAAAGGCAATCAGCCCCAGCATTTT. It is translated as CASSQGGKGNQPQHF. The whole variable domain, filled in from reference TRBV9 and TRBJ1-5, reads DSGVTQTPKHLITATGQRVTLRCSPRSGDLSVYWYQQSLDQGLQFLIQYYNGEERAKGNILERFSAQQFPDLHSELNLSSLELGDSALYFCASSQGGKGNQPQHFGDGTRLSIL.